This TCR beta chain was recovered during a study of blood T cell repertoires in COVID-19. About the research overall: Samples of COVID-19 (acute and convalescent) were obtained from the United States, Italy and Spain. Sample material is recorded as cDNA or gDNA derived from T cells, B-cell-depleted T cells, or PBMCs.

The CDR3 is made up of 15 amino acids. CDR1 is SGHRS, CDR2 YFSETQ, per germline. The trim removed 4 bases at V and 2 bases at J, leaving 7 bases unmatched. In the original processing: By means of reference gene primer amplification, nucleated cell counts were estimated. Using immunoSEQ multiplex PCR, the repertoire was profiled, and TCRdb retains in-frame clones only, with some absent. V and J calls and clone size are copied from that table; D and trimming were computed from the DNA. The profile shows some 350,000 clones, roughly 90% of them singletons. Sequencing input: peripheral blood. The chain is built from TRBV5-1 and TRBJ2-5, with 8 bases identical to TRBD2. This TCR was recovered from a woman aged 70-85 years with COVID-19, enrolled during active disease. CDR3 DNA sequence: TGCGCCAGCAGCCCGGGCTCTAGCGGGCAAGAGACCCAGTACTTC. It yields the protein CASSPGSSGQETQYF. The entire variable domain, with the rest obtained from reference TRBV5-1 and TRBJ2-5, is as follows: KAGVTQTPRYLIKTRGQQVTLSCSPISGHRSVSWYQQTPGQGLQFLFEYFSETQRNKGNFPGRFSGRQFSNSRSEMNVSTLELGDSALYLCASSPGSSGQETQYFGPGTRLLVL.